This T cell receptor beta chain was sequenced during a study of beta chain features in type 1 diabetes. General observations from the study: Reads derived from cDNA could over-represent cells showing high TCR expression. Type 1 diabetes patients had moderately but significantly shorter TCRB CDR3s in all four CD4+ subsets.

The germline gives CDR1 ENHRY, CDR2 SYGVKD. The CDR3 covers 17 residues. Germline trimming cut 5 bases from V and 0 bases from J; bases unmatched to any gene: 6. Heparinised blood was drawn once per donor, averaging approximately 100 mL. Markers CD45RO/CCR7/CD25/CD127/CD95/CD27 served to sort CD4+ naive, central memory, regulatory and stem cell-like memory cells. Sequenced material consisted of expressed TCRB transcripts (all of the isolated RNA was reverse transcribed). Assay: immunoSEQ multiplex PCR; the TCRdb copy retains only in-frame clones and omits some. The table lists hundreds of thousands of clones, about 12% of them singletons. With respect to this clone: Its antigen remains unidentified.

This clonotype was obtained from a man between 18 and 35 years old in good health. The chain joins TRBV10-3 to TRBJ1-4; 10 positions match TRBD1. Sample: naive CD4+ T cells from blood. The CDR3 protein is CAISPGQGSATNEKLFF. CDR3 DNA sequence: TGTGCCATCAGTCCGGGACAGGGGTCGGCAACTAATGAAAAACTGTTTTTT.